One and the same sample provided the 27 T cell receptor beta chains below, sequenced in a study of radiotherapy plus CTLA-4 blockade in lung cancer (dated by TCRdb to 2016 to 2019). Libraries came from the immunoSEQ multiplex PCR assay. This is the immuneACCESS table as TCRdb keeps it, with only in-frame sequences that have V and J called. A part of the clones is gone; compared with another copy, unresolved V genes explain less than half, and the rest is unexplained. Recorded for this sample are 120,000 or so clones; 85% to 90% of them occurred a single time. 5.5% to 7% of the sample goes to the ten largest clones. Sequencing was performed on peripheral blood, taken from a patient treated with radiotherapy plus ipilimumab. Receptor source: a human donor with non-small cell lung cancer that progressed on radiotherapy plus ipilimumab.

This clone was recorded once. CDR3 amino acids: CASSQDSVGVTQYF. The CDR3 nucleotides are TGTGCCAGCAGCCAAGATTCTGTCGGGGTAACCCAGTACTTC. The chain couples TRBV4-2 to TRBJ2-5, with TRBD2 as a possible D gene (5 bases). Germline CDR1 reads LGHNA; CDR2 reads YNFKEQ. V was clipped by 0 bases and J by 8 bases, with 13 bases between them. The CDR3 has 14 amino acids.

CDR3 sequence: CASSFVSSDEQFF. In DNA form, the CDR3 reads TGTGCCAGCAGCTTCGTATCCAGCGATGAGCAGTTCTTC. The chain links TRBV7-3 to TRBJ2-1; D gene uncertain. Germline V gene sequence: CDR1 SGHTA, CDR2 FQGTGA. The CDR3 is 13 amino acids. Trimming removed 3 bases at V and 8 bases at J, with 11 bases between.

The gene calls are TRBV7-3 and TRBJ2-1, with 8 bases that match TRBD1. The germline V gene has CDR1 SGHTA and CDR2 FQGTGA. J gave up 8 bases and V 1 base, and 10 bases lay outside the gene matches. The CDR3 extends over 16 amino acids. In DNA, the CDR3 is TGTGCCAGCAGCTTAATGAGTCAGGGGGCGGTGTATGAGCAGTTCTTC. This translates into CASSLMSQGAVYEQFF.

The chain employs TRBV18 and TRBJ1-3; TRBD1 is a possible D gene (5 bases). Germline V gene lookup returns CDR1 KGHSH and CDR2 LQKENI. The CDR3 length is 15 residues. Trimming removed 2 bases at V and 1 base at J, with 9 bases between. CDR3 amino acids: CASSPKTESGNTIYF. CDR3 DNA: TGTGCCAGCTCACCAAAGACAGAGTCTGGAAACACCATATATTTT.

The chain is built from TRBV6-6 and TRBJ1-5, with TRBD1 matching over 8 bases. Trimming took 0 bases from V and 5 from J; bases not matched to a gene: 6. Germline V gene data show CDR1 as MNHNY and CDR2 as SVGAGI (reference sequence). The CDR3 contains 16 residues. CDR3: CASSYSNPGGHQPQHF. The CDR3 coding sequence is TGTGCCAGCAGTTACTCGAACCCAGGGGGCCATCAGCCCCAGCATTTT.

The rearrangement joins TRBV18 to TRBJ2-2; the D gene is possibly TRBD2 (5 bases). The CDR3 consists of 16 residues. The germline CDR1 and CDR2 sequences are KGHSH and LQKENI. Between the trimmed V and J ends, which lost 0 bases and 1 base, there was a span of 9 bases. The CDR3 DNA reads as TGTGCCAGCTCACCACCGGGGAGCTTGAACACCGGGGAGCTGTTTTTT. This encodes CASSPPGSLNTGELFF.

This clone was seen once. The V gene is TRBV7-2, the J gene TRBJ2-2; D gene ambiguous. The V gene's germline CDR1 is SGHTA and CDR2 FQGNSA. The V end lost 1 base, the J end lost 6 bases, and 12 bases lay between the germline ends. The CDR3 has 15 residues. The CDR3 DNA follows: TGTGCCAGCAGCTTAGAATTCGGGCTCGCCGGGGAGCTGTTTTTT. Translating it yields CASSLEFGLAGELFF.

The rearrangement links TRBV19 to TRBJ1-1, with a tentative D call TRBD1 (5 bases). V was cut by 3 bases and J by 3 bases, with 20 bases left in between. The CDR3 is 17 amino acids. Germline-derived CDR1 and CDR2 are LNHDA and SQIVND (reference sequence). The CDR3, as DNA: TGTGCCAGTAGTATTGTGGGACTCAGGGAGGAGGACACTGAAGCTTTCTTT. This sequence encodes CASSIVGLREEDTEAFF.

The chain uses TRBV9 and TRBJ1-1, with a possible D match to TRBD1 (5 bases). This CDR3 has 15 residues. V dropped 0 bases and J dropped 4 bases, with 13 bases sitting between them. Germline lookup yields CDR1 SGDLS and CDR2 YYNGEE. The CDR3 bases are TGTGCCAGCAGCGTAGGGAATCTAAGGGGCACTGAAGCTTTCTTT. Amino acid sequence: CASSVGNLRGTEAFF.

Concerning this clone itself: One junction end does not reproduce the germline sequence, and a read error may be involved. The CDR3 spells CATSPRAGIAGTLVNF. The CDR3 nucleotides are TGTGCCACCAGCCCGCGGGCGGGGATAGCGGGGACGCTAGTTAATTTT. V usage is TRBV15 and J usage is TRBJ1-3; perhaps TRBD1 as D (5 bases). The germline CDR1 and CDR2 sequences are LNHNV and YYDKDF (reference sequence). CDR3 length: 16 amino acids. The complete variable domain, with remaining parts taken from reference TRBV15 and TRBJ1-3, reads DAMVIQNPRYQVTQFGKPVTLSCSQTLNHNVMYWYQQKSSQAPKLLFHYYDKDFNNEADTPDNFQSRRPNTSFCFLDIRSPGLGDTAMYLCATSPRAGIAGTLVNFGEGSWLTVV.

The rearrangement links TRBV5-6 to TRBJ2-3; the D gene is possibly TRBD2 (5 bases). Germline V gene data show CDR1 as SGHDT and CDR2 as YYEEEE. The CDR3 sequence is 14 residues long. With 2 bases removed from V and 1 base from J, the gap between germline ends came to 8 bases. The CDR3 DNA reads as TGTGCCAGCAGCTTTGGTAGCGGCACAGATACGCAGTATTTT. Protein product: CASSFGSGTDTQYF.

The chain combines TRBV5-4 with TRBJ2-7; the D is unclear. Germline CDR1 SGHNT, CDR2 YYREEE (reference sequence). CDR3 length equals 13 residues. V dropped 3 bases and J dropped 0 bases, with 7 bases sitting between them. As DNA, the CDR3 is TGTGCCAGCAGCTCACTATACTCCTACGAGCAGTACTTC. Its translation: CASSSLYSYEQYF.

Of note for this clone: The junction and the germline gene differ at one end; a read error may be behind it. V gene TRBV7-7 combines with J gene TRBJ1-1; D is uncertain. Germline CDR1 SSHAT, CDR2 FNYEAQ (reference sequence). The CDR3 consists of 15 residues. The CDR3 DNA reads as TGTGCTAGCAGCCCGATGGACGGATCGAACACTGAAGCTTTCTTT. Protein product: CASSPMDGSNTEAFF.

The count of this clone is one. The chain carries TRBV12-5 and TRBJ2-1, with TRBD2 matching 7 bases. V was clipped by 4 bases and J by 4 bases; unmatched bases: 13. CDR1 and CDR2 (germline): LGHNT, FRNRAP. The CDR3 spans 17 residues. Here the CDR3 DNA reads TGTGCTAGTGGTTCTCCAATTAATGCGGGAGATTACAATGAGCAGTTCTTC. Its translation is CASGSPINAGDYNEQFF.

This chain uses TRBV6-6 with TRBJ2-7; D is undetermined. Trimming took 6 bases from V and 2 from J, leaving 11 bases between them. Germline V CDR1 and CDR2: MNHNY, SVGAGI (reference sequence). The CDR3 has 13 amino acids. CDR3 sequence reads: CASRRSPPYEQYF. DNA of the CDR3: TGTGCCAGCAGAAGGTCCCCGCCCTACGAGCAGTACTTC.

This clone was observed a handful of times. V gene TRBV9 combines with J gene TRBJ2-2, with TRBD2 matching 8 bases. The CDR3 sequence is 15 residues long. Germline loops: CDR1 SGDLS, CDR2 YYNGEE. The ends lost 1 base at V and 4 bases at J; junction bases unmatched: 3. The CDR3 is CASSVSGSATGELFF. The CDR3 DNA follows: TGTGCCAGCAGCGTAAGCGGGAGCGCCACCGGGGAGCTGTTTTTT.

The V call is TRBV5-6, the J call TRBJ1-1; TRBD1 matches 8 bases. The CDR3 runs 16 residues. CDR1 is SGHDT, CDR2 YYEEEE, per germline. The trim removed 0 bases at V and 8 bases at J, leaving 12 bases unmatched. In nucleotides, the CDR3 is TGTGCCAGCAGCTTGGAGCTGGGACAGGTCCACAGGGAAGCTTTCTTT. It codes for CASSLELGQVHREAFF.

V gene TRBV6-6 combines with J gene TRBJ2-7, with D maybe TRBD2 (5 bases). Trimming stripped 0 bases from V and 5 bases from J, with 11 bases between. This CDR3 contains 14 residues. Germline V gives CDR1 MNHNY, CDR2 SVGAGI (reference sequence). The CDR3 region has the DNA TGTGCCAGCAGTTACTCGCGGGTGGCCAACGAGCAGTACTTC. Residues: CASSYSRVANEQYF.

V is TRBV9 and J is TRBJ2-2; 7 bases are shared with TRBD2. This CDR3 contains 15 residues. Germline V gives CDR1 SGDLS, CDR2 YYNGEE. The V gene end was trimmed by 4 bases and the J gene end by 6 bases; junction bases not matched to a gene: 9. CDR3 sequence: CASSSSSGDAGELFF. The DNA for the CDR3 is TGTGCCAGCAGCTCCTCTAGCGGAGATGCCGGGGAGCTGTTTTTT.

The chain recombines TRBV7-8 with TRBJ2-7, with D perhaps matching TRBD1 or TRBD2 (5 bases each). The CDR3 spans 13 residues. Germline loops: CDR1 SGHVS, CDR2 FQNEAQ. The ends were cut back, 5 bases at V and 3 bases at J, with 11 bases in the middle. The CDR3 sequence: CASSPGTHYEQYF. DNA of the CDR3: TGTGCCAGCAGCCCCGGGACCCACTACGAGCAGTACTTC. Together with reference TRBV7-8 and TRBJ2-7, the CDR3 gives the full variable domain: GAGVSQSPRYKVAKRGQDVALRCDPISGHVSLFWYQQALGQGPEFLTYFQNEAQLDKSGLPSDRFFAERPEGSVSTLKIQRTQQEDSAVYLCASSPGTHYEQYFGPGTRLTVT.

The chain recombines TRBV6-1 with TRBJ2-7; D unclear. The CDR3 runs 13 residues. Trimming removed 5 bases from V and 1 base from J, with 9 bases in between. Per germline, CDR1 MNHNS and CDR2 SASEGT. CDR3 coding DNA: TGTGCCAGCAGTCTTTCAAGGTCCTACGAGCAGTACTTC. Its translation is CASSLSRSYEQYF.

The rearrangement joins TRBV6-1 to TRBJ2-2; weak D call: TRBD1 (6 bases). V was trimmed by 6 bases and J by 6 bases, leaving 11 bases between them. The CDR3 is 13 amino acids. The germline CDR1 and CDR2 sequences are MNHNS and SASEGT. The CDR3 loop reads CASRYRDAGELFF. The CDR3 nucleotides are TGTGCCAGCAGGTACAGGGACGCCGGGGAGCTGTTTTTT.

CDR3 nucleotide sequence: TGTGCCAGCGGTCATTCTTATAGGGGGAAGAATGAGCAGTTCTTC. Protein: CASGHSYRGKNEQFF. This chain links TRBV21-1 with TRBJ2-1; the table gives TRBD1 as D, unverified against the DNA. TRBV21-1 is a pseudogene. This CDR3 has 15 amino acids.

This clone was recorded only once. The J gene is TRBJ1-2, the V gene TRBV5-1, with TRBD1 matching over 9 bases. In germline, CDR1 is SGHRS, CDR2 YFSETQ. The ends lost 4 bases at V and 6 bases at J; junction bases unmatched: 4. CDR3 length: 13 residues. CDR3 residues: CASSPGQGHGYTF. CDR3 bases: TGCGCCAGCAGCCCGGGACAGGGTCATGGCTACACCTTC.

This clone was seen a handful of times. The rearrangement joins TRBV10-3 to TRBJ1-2, with 8 bases lining up with TRBD1. The germline V gene has CDR1 ENHRY and CDR2 SYGVKD. This CDR3 is built from 12 residues. Trimming removed 8 bases from V and 4 bases from J; junction bases left unmatched: 3. CDR3 region: CAISTGVYGYTF. CDR3 bases: TGTGCCATCTCGACAGGGGTCTATGGCTACACCTTC.

V and J are TRBV5-1 and TRBJ2-3; 7 bases line up with TRBD2. Trimming cost V 5 bases and J 1 base; bases outside gene matches: 4. CDR1 is SGHRS and CDR2 is YFSETQ in the germline V gene. The CDR3 length is 14 residues. The DNA of the CDR3 is TGCGCCAGCAGTTGGGGGGGTCGCACAGATACGCAGTATTTT. It codes for CASSWGGRTDTQYF.

V and J are TRBV20-1 and TRBJ1-1; no clear D gene. The CDR3 spans 11 residues. Germline values: CDR1 DFQATT, CDR2 SNEGSKA (reference sequence). Trimming stripped 0 bases from V and 6 bases from J, with 5 bases between. CDR3 amino acids: CSARDRSEAFF. The CDR3 DNA reads as TGCAGTGCTAGAGATCGCTCTGAAGCTTTCTTT.